These 20 T cell receptor beta chains came from one sample sequenced in a study of T cell responses to AZD1222 COVID-19 vaccine. This table comes from immunoSEQ multiplex PCR, and its TCRdb copy is limited to in-frame clones, with some not included. The table has around 120,000 clones, approximately 94% seen once; the top ten hold approximately 5.1%. The sequencing used peripheral blood, collected 28 days after the second AZD1222 dose. The receptors were gathered from an adult who received the AZD1222 COVID-19 vaccine.

This clone showed up just once. The chain couples TRBV6-6 to TRBJ2-2; unclear D gene. Germline loops: CDR1 MNHNY, CDR2 SVGAGI (reference sequence). The V gene lost 1 base and the J gene lost 1 base, with 7 bases spanning the gap. This CDR3 contains 15 residues. This CDR3 reads CASSYLGQNTGELFF. The CDR3 coding sequence is TGTGCCAGCAGTTACTTGGGCCAGAACACCGGGGAGCTGTTTTTT.

V is TRBV6-2 or TRBV6-3 and J is TRBJ2-7; 8 bases map to TRBD1. J lost 6 bases, V lost 4 bases, and 8 bases had no gene match. The CDR3 is made up of 14 amino acids. Germline V CDR1 and CDR2: MNHEY, SVGEGT. This CDR3 reads CASSWGGQGGEQYF. The CDR3 coding sequence is TGTGCCAGCAGTTGGGGTGGACAGGGAGGCGAGCAGTACTTC.

Points on this clone: This sample also contains other DNA sequences that code for the same CDR3. The chain combines TRBV18 with TRBJ1-2; no reliable D call. Germline V gene sequence: CDR1 KGHSH, CDR2 LQKENI. This CDR3 is 13 amino acids long. The V gene lost 0 bases and the J gene lost 3 bases, with 5 bases spanning the gap. CDR3 DNA sequence: TGTGCCAGCTCACCACCGGGAGACTATGGCTACACCTTC. It specifies CASSPPGDYGYTF.

The V call is TRBV27, the J call TRBJ2-5, with 10 positions matching TRBD1. CDR3 length equals 15 residues. From germline, CDR1 is MNHEY and CDR2 SMNVEV (reference sequence). The ends lost 5 bases at V and 5 bases at J; junction bases unmatched: 8. The CDR3 is CASSPDRGRLETQYF. DNA of the CDR3: TGTGCCAGCAGTCCAGACAGGGGGCGCTTGGAGACCCAGTACTTC.

The chain recombines TRBV6-2 or TRBV6-3 with TRBJ2-1, with a weak D call TRBD2 (6 bases). The CDR3 contains 15 residues. Germline loops: CDR1 MNHEY, CDR2 SVGEGT. The V gene lost 6 bases and the J gene lost 3 bases, with 15 bases spanning the gap. CDR3 residues: CASSPGVADYNEQFF. The CDR3 region has the DNA TGTGCCAGCAGCCCCGGGGTAGCGGACTACAATGAGCAGTTCTTC.

The chain links TRBV6-5 to TRBJ1-5, with D possibly being TRBD1 (5 bases). CDR1 and CDR2 from the germline V gene are MNHEY and SVGAGI. The ends were cut back, 6 bases at V and 4 bases at J, with 10 bases in the middle. This CDR3 contains 13 residues. This chain's CDR3 is CASSGTGNQPQHF. CDR3 nucleotides: TGTGCCAGCAGCGGGACGGGGAATCAGCCCCAGCATTTT.

CDR3 in DNA: TGTGCCAGCAGTGGGACAGTCGCCTACGAGCAGTACTTC. This sequence encodes CASSGTVAYEQYF. The gene calls are TRBV12-3 or TRBV12-4 and TRBJ2-7, with TRBD1 identical over 7 bases. With 5 bases clipped from V and 2 bases from J, the junction kept 3 bases outside the gene matches. CDR3 length equals 13 residues.

This clone appeared a single time. CDR3: CASSLGSGYGYTF. The CDR3 nucleotides read TGTGCCAGCAGCTTAGGGTCAGGCTATGGCTACACCTTC. The rearrangement joins TRBV7-2 to TRBJ1-2; D not certain. Germline CDR1 SGHTA, CDR2 FQGNSA. The CDR3 is 13 residues long. Trimming left V 1 base short and J 4 bases short, with 7 bases between.

The rearrangement joins TRBV7-2 to TRBJ2-7; 10 nucleotides agree with TRBD1. The CDR3 has 16 amino acids. Germline CDR1 is SGHTA and CDR2 is FQGNSA. Losses at the gene ends were 0 bases for V and 3 bases for J; bases not matched to a gene: 5. Here the CDR3 reads CASSLAGTGEGYEQYF. CDR3 coding DNA: TGTGCCAGCAGCTTAGCGGGGACAGGGGAGGGCTACGAGCAGTACTTC.

The rearrangement joins TRBV7-3 to TRBJ1-5; no definite D call. The CDR3 consists of 10 residues. V lost 9 bases and J lost 6, with 6 bases in between. Germline values: CDR1 SGHTA, CDR2 FQGTGA. CDR3 sequence reads: CASEGQPQHF. CDR3 bases: TGTGCCAGTGAAGGTCAGCCCCAGCATTTT.

The rearrangement joins TRBV29-1 to TRBJ2-5; TRBD1 matches at 9 bases. Germline V gives CDR1 SQVTM, CDR2 ANQGSEA. J gave up 5 bases and V 6 bases, and 7 bases lay outside the gene matches. This CDR3 is built from 13 residues. In DNA, the CDR3 is TGCAGCGTAAACAGGGGGCTTGGGGAGACCCAGTACTTC. Amino acid sequence: CSVNRGLGETQYF.

A single count supports this clone. The chain employs TRBV18 and TRBJ1-1; 8 nucleotides match TRBD1. Trimming at V came to 6 bases and at J to 4 bases, leaving 10 bases not matched to a gene. The V gene's germline CDR1 is KGHSH and CDR2 LQKENI. The CDR3 is made up of 15 amino acids. CDR3 protein: CASSRPQGAGTEAFF. DNA for the CDR3: TGTGCCAGCTCGAGACCTCAGGGGGCAGGCACTGAAGCTTTCTTT.

V usage is TRBV20-1 and J usage is TRBJ2-2; the match to TRBD1 covers 10 bases. The CDR3 spans 15 residues. Germline V gene data show CDR1 as DFQATT and CDR2 as SNEGSKA (reference sequence). Trimming cost V 3 bases and J 3 bases; bases outside gene matches: 4. The CDR3 reads CSASRQGADTGELFF. DNA for the CDR3: TGCAGTGCTAGTAGACAGGGGGCGGACACCGGGGAGCTGTTTTTT.

The rearrangement uses TRBV7-9 and TRBJ2-1; D unresolved. CDR3 length equals 12 residues. Germline V gives CDR1 SEHNR, CDR2 FQNEAQ (reference sequence). The V gene lost 2 bases and the J gene lost 8 bases, with 7 bases spanning the gap. The CDR3 region is CASSLMSYEQFF. The CDR3 nucleotides are TGTGCCAGCAGCTTAATGAGTTATGAGCAGTTCTTC.

The V gene is TRBV4-1, the J gene TRBJ2-2; maybe TRBD2 (5 bases). The CDR3 has 16 residues. Germline V gene sequence: CDR1 MGHRA, CDR2 YSYEKL. Trimming took 3 bases from V and 8 from J, leaving 19 bases between them. CDR3 sequence (DNA): TGCGCCAGCAGCCAGAGTGCTAGCTACTATTTAGGGGAGCTGTTTTTT. Translation: CASSQSASYYLGELFF.

J is TRBJ1-2 and V is TRBV25-1; D is ambiguous. The V and J ends lost 7 bases and 5 bases respectively, with 11 bases between them. Germline CDR1 MGHDK, CDR2 SYGVNS. This CDR3 spans 12 amino acids. The CDR3 DNA follows: TGTGCCAGCAAGGACGGTGGTTATGGCTACACCTTC. It yields the protein CASKDGGYGYTF.

The chain carries TRBV18 and TRBJ1-6; D may be TRBD1 (6 bases). The V and J ends lost 3 bases and 7 bases respectively, with 16 bases between them. The CDR3 is 16 amino acids. CDR1 and CDR2 (germline): KGHSH, LQKENI. CDR3 region: CASSPIPGAVNSPLHF. The DNA for the CDR3 is TGTGCCAGCTCACCTATCCCAGGGGCGGTGAATTCACCCCTCCACTTT.

The chain links TRBV5-6 to TRBJ2-1; 9 nucleotides line up with TRBD2. Trimming removed 4 bases from V and 0 bases from J; junction bases left unmatched: 11. Germline V gene lookup returns CDR1 SGHDT and CDR2 YYEEEE. The CDR3 is 18 amino acids. The CDR3: CASSPFRAGGPSYNEQFF. CDR3 nucleotide sequence: TGTGCCAGCAGCCCATTTCGGGCGGGGGGGCCCTCCTACAATGAGCAGTTCTTC.

The chain is built from TRBV5-6 and TRBJ2-6, with D perhaps TRBD1 (5 bases). Trimming stripped 4 bases from V and 3 bases from J, with 17 bases between. The CDR3 has 17 amino acids. Germline V CDR1 and CDR2: SGHDT, YYEEEE. The CDR3 sequence: CASSPTMPGYGANVLTF. Written as DNA, the CDR3 is TGTGCCAGCAGCCCAACAATGCCAGGGTATGGGGCCAACGTCCTGACTTTC.

V usage is TRBV4-3 and J usage is TRBJ1-2, with D unresolved. The CDR3 sequence is 12 residues long. CDR1 and CDR2 (germline): LGHNA, YSLEER. The V end lost 1 base, the J end lost 6 bases, and 6 bases lay between the germline ends. CDR3 amino acids: CASSQGKDGYTF. The CDR3 DNA is TGCGCCAGCAGCCAAGGCAAAGATGGCTACACCTTC.